The 11 T cell receptor beta chains given below trace back to one sample, sequenced in a study of blood T cell repertoires in COVID-19. The data were produced by immunoSEQ multiplex PCR, yet TCRdb's version contains in-frame clones alone and is incomplete. This table holds some 500,000 clones, 85% to 90% found once. The sequencing sample was made of peripheral blood. The receptors derive from a woman between 50 and 59 years old with COVID-19, enrolled during active disease.

CDR3 protein: CASRRPPNTEAFF. The CDR3, as DNA: TGTGCCAGCCGGAGGCCCCCGAACACTGAAGCTTTCTTT. The chain carries TRBV2 and TRBJ1-1, with D hard to call. V was clipped by 8 bases and J by 1 base, with 11 bases between them. Looked up from germline, CDR1 is SNHLY and CDR2 is FYNNEI. CDR3 length: 13 residues.

The chain links TRBV6-5 to TRBJ1-5, with D uncertain. The CDR3 has 13 residues. CDR1 and CDR2 (germline): MNHEY, SVGAGI. With 4 bases removed from V and 3 bases from J, the gap between germline ends came to 7 bases. CDR3 bases: TGTGCCAGCAGTTTACAAGTCAATCAGCCCCAGCATTTT. Residues: CASSLQVNQPQHF.

CDR3 region: CASSPLGGTNEKLFF. The CDR3, as DNA: TGTGCCAGCAGCCCCTTGGGAGGGACTAATGAAAAACTGTTTTTT. This sequence joins TRBV4-2 and TRBJ1-4; D unresolved. Trimming took off 4 bases at V and 2 bases at J, with 11 bases between the two ends. Germline CDR1 LGHNA, CDR2 YNFKEQ. This CDR3 contains 15 residues.

In DNA form, the CDR3 reads TGTGCCAGCAGTTTAGACAGCTTCGGTGGCTACACCTTC. It encodes CASSLDSFGGYTF. This chain links TRBV12-3 or TRBV12-4 with TRBJ1-2; no clear D gene. The V end lost 1 base, the J end lost 7 bases, and 10 bases lay between the germline ends. This CDR3 is 13 amino acids long.

The chain has TRBV30 and TRBJ1-1; 7 nucleotides match TRBD1. This CDR3 has 12 amino acids. Losses at the gene ends were 8 bases for V and 3 bases for J; bases not matched to a gene: 6. Germline V lookup: CDR1 GTSNPN, CDR2 SVGIG (reference sequence). The CDR3 sequence is CAQGGQHTEAFF. The DNA for the CDR3 is TGTGCCCAAGGGGGCCAGCACACTGAAGCTTTCTTT.

The J gene is TRBJ2-2, the V gene TRBV5-6, with 10 bases lining up with TRBD2. Germline trimming cut 3 bases from V and 6 bases from J; bases unmatched to any gene: 5. The CDR3 is 15 amino acids. Germline assignment: CDR1 SGHDT and CDR2 YYEEEE. The CDR3 DNA reads TGTGCCAGCAGCTATATACTAGCGGGGTCCGGGGAGCTGTTTTTT. Translation gives CASSYILAGSGELFF.

This sequence joins TRBV19 and TRBJ2-5; a weak D match, TRBD1 (6 bases). The CDR3 spans 13 residues. V lost 4 bases to trimming and J lost 2 bases, with 8 bases between them. CDR1 and CDR2 from the germline V gene are LNHDA and SQIVND (reference sequence). CDR3 amino acids: CASSTGQQETQYF. DNA for the CDR3: TGTGCCAGTAGTACTGGACAGCAAGAGACCCAGTACTTC. The variable domain in full, completed from reference TRBV19 and TRBJ2-5, reads DGGITQSPKYLFRKEGQNVTLSCEQNLNHDAMYWYRQDPGQGLRLIYYSQIVNDFQKGDIAEGYSVSREKKESFPLTVTSAQKNPTAFYLCASSTGQQETQYFGPGTRLLVL.

The table lists this clone with a few counts. CDR3 bases: TGTGCCAGCAGTTTATTCCCCGGGACAGGGGATGGCTACACCTTC. It translates to CASSLFPGTGDGYTF. V and J are TRBV27 and TRBJ1-2; 10 bases are a match to TRBD1. Germline CDR1 and CDR2: MNHEY and SMNVEV (reference sequence). The CDR3 spans 15 residues. The ends lost 1 base at V and 6 bases at J; junction bases unmatched: 5.

This clone was seen a few times. DNA of the CDR3: TGTGCCAGCAGTGTCGGTTCAGGGGTTTATCAGCCCCAGCATTTT. This translates into CASSVGSGVYQPQHF. The rearrangement links TRBV2 to TRBJ1-5; a possible D gene is TRBD1 (6 bases). Germline-derived CDR1 and CDR2 are SNHLY and FYNNEI. The V and J ends lost 4 bases and 5 bases respectively, with 15 bases between them. The CDR3 consists of 15 residues.

This clone was detected only a few times. J is TRBJ1-6 and V is TRBV13, with TRBD1 identical over 8 bases. Germline trimming cut 5 bases from V and 0 bases from J; bases unmatched to any gene: 3. Germline-derived CDR1 and CDR2 are PRHDT and FYEKMQ (reference sequence). CDR3 size: 16 residues. The CDR3 protein is CASSPGGSSYNSPLHF. CDR3 nucleotide sequence: TGTGCCAGCAGCCCAGGGGGCAGCTCCTATAATTCACCCCTCCACTTT.

The V call is TRBV5-1, the J call TRBJ1-3; TRBD1 matches at 7 bases. V lost 7 bases and J lost 1; bases outside the gene matches: 5. From germline, CDR1 is SGHRS and CDR2 YFSETQ. This CDR3 is 14 amino acids long. CDR3 sequence: CASAGTASGNTIYF. The CDR3 nucleotides are TGCGCCAGCGCCGGGACAGCATCTGGAAACACCATATATTTT.